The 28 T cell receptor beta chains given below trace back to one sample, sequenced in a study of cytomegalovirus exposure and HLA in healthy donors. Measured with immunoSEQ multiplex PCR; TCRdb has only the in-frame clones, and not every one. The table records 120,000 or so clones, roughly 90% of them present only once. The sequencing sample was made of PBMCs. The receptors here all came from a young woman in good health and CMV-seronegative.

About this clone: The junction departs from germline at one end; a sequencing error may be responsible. The CDR3 DNA sequence: TGCGCCAGCAGCCAAGCCCGCGGGTACGAGCAGTACTTC. This translates into CASSQARGYEQYF. This chain connects TRBV5-4 to TRBJ2-7, with a possible D match to TRBD2 (5 bases). This CDR3 is 13 amino acids long. The germline gives CDR1 SGHNT, CDR2 YYREEE (reference sequence).

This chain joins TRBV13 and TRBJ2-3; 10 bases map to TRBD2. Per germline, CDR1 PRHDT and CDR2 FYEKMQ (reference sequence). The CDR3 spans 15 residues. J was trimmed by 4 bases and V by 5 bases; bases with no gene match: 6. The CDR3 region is CASSHLAGAADTQYF. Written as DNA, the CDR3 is TGTGCCAGCAGCCACCTAGCGGGGGCGGCAGATACGCAGTATTTT.

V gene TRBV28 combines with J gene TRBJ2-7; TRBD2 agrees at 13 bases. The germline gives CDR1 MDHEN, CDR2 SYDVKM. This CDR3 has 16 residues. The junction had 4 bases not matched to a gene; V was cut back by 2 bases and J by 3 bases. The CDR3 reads CASSLPGLAGHYEQYF. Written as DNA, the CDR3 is TGTGCCAGCAGTTTACCGGGACTAGCGGGACACTACGAGCAGTACTTC.

CDR3 loop: CASSLAEFSTDTQYF. The CDR3 DNA reads as TGTGCCAGCAGCTTAGCTGAGTTTAGCACAGATACGCAGTATTTT. The chain links TRBV7-8 to TRBJ2-3; D is ambiguous. This CDR3 is 15 amino acids long. Germline assignment: CDR1 SGHVS and CDR2 FQNEAQ. Deletions cut 0 bases from V and 0 bases from J, with 7 bases between.

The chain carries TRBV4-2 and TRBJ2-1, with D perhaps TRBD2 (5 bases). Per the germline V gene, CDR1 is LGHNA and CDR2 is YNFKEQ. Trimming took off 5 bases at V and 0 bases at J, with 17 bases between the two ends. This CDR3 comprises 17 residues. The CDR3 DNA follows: TGTGCCAGCAGCAAGACTAACGGGGAAAGCTCCTACAATGAGCAGTTCTTC. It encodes CASSKTNGESSYNEQFF.

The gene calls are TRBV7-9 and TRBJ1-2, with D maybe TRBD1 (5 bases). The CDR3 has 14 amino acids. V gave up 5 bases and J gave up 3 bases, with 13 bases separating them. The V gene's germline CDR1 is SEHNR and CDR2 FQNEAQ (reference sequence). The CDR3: CASSGKGNDYGYTF. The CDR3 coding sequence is TGTGCCAGCAGCGGAAAGGGGAATGACTATGGCTACACCTTC. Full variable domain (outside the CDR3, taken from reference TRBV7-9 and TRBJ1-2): DTGVSQNPRHKITKRGQNVTFRCDPISEHNRLYWYRQTLGQGPEFLTYFQNEAQLEKSRLLSDRFSAERPKGSFSTLEIQRTEQGDSAMYLCASSGKGNDYGYTFGSGTRLTVV.

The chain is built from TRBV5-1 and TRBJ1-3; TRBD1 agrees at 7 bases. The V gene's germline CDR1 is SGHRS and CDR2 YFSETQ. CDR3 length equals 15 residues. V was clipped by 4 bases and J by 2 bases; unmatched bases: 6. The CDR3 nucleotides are TGCGCCAGCAGCCCAGACAGGGACACTGGAAACACCATATATTTT. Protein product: CASSPDRDTGNTIYF. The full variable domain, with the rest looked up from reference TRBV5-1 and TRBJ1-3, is KAGVTQTPRYLIKTRGQQVTLSCSPISGHRSVSWYQQTPGQGLQFLFEYFSETQRNKGNFPGRFSGRQFSNSRSEMNVSTLELGDSALYLCASSPDRDTGNTIYFGEGSWLTVV.

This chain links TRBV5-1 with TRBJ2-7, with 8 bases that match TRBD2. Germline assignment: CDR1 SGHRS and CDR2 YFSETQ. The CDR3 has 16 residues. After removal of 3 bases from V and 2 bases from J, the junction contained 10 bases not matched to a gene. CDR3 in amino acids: CASSSKTGLEAYEQYF. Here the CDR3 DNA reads TGCGCCAGCAGCTCAAAAACGGGACTAGAGGCCTACGAGCAGTACTTC.

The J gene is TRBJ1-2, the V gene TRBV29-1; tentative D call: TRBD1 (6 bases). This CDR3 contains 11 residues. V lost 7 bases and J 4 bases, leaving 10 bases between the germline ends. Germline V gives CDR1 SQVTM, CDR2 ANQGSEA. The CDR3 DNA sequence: TGCAGCGCCCGACAGGTCTATGGCTACACCTTC. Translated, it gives CSARQVYGYTF. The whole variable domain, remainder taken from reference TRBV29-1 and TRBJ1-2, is SAVISQKPSRDICQRGTSLTIQCQVDSQVTMMFWYRQQPGQSLTLIATANQGSEATYESGFVIDKFPISRPNLTFSTLTVSNMSPEDSSIYLCSARQVYGYTFGSGTRLTVV.

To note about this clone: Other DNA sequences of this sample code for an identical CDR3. The CDR3 coding sequence is TGTGCCAGCAGTTTGGCAGGGGGGACAGATACGCAGTATTTT. It yields the protein CASSLAGGTDTQYF. The chain carries TRBV28 and TRBJ2-3; D may be TRBD1 (7 bases). CDR3 length: 14 residues. Germline CDR1 reads MDHEN; CDR2 reads SYDVKM. The V gene lost 3 bases and the J gene lost 3 bases, with 10 bases spanning the gap.

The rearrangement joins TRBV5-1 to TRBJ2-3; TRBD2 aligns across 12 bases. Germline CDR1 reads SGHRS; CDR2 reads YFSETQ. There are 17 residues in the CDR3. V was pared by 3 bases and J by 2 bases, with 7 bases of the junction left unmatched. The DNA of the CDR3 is TGCGCCAGCAGCTCTAGCGGGAGGGCCTTGGTCACAGATACGCAGTATTTT. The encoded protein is CASSSSGRALVTDTQYF.

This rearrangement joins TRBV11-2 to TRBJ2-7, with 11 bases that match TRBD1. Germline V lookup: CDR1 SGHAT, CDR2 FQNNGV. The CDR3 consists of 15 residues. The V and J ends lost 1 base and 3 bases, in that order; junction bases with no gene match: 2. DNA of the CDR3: TGTGCCAGCAGCTTAGGGACAGGGGGCCTCTACGAGCAGTACTTC. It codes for CASSLGTGGLYEQYF.

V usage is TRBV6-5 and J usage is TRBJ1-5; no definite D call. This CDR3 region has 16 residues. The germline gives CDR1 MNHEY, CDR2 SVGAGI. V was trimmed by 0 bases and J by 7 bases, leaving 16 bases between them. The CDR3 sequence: CASSYSPYGSGQPQHF. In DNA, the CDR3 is TGTGCCAGCAGTTACTCGCCGTACGGGTCCGGGCAGCCCCAGCATTTT.

CDR3 sequence: CASSTVKNIQYF. CDR3 nucleotides: TGTGCCAGCAGTACGGTTAAAAACATTCAGTACTTC. The V gene is TRBV2, the J gene TRBJ2-4; D is unresolved. This CDR3 is 12 amino acids long. The germline gives CDR1 SNHLY, CDR2 FYNNEI. Trimming pared 5 bases from V and 4 bases from J, leaving 6 bases between.

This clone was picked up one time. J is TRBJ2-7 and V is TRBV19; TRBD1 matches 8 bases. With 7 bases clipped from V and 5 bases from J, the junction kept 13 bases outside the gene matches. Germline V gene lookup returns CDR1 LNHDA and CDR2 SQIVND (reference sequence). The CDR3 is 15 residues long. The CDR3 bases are TGTGCCAGTACCTCATCCCGGACAGGGTATCACGAGCAGTACTTC. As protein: CASTSSRTGYHEQYF.

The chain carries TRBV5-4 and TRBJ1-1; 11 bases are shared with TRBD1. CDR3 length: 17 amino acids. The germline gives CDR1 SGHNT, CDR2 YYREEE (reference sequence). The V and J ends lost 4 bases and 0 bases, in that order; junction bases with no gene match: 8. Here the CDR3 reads CASSPDRGLQLNTEAFF. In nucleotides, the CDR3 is TGTGCCAGCAGCCCGGACAGGGGGCTTCAACTGAACACTGAAGCTTTCTTT.

The CDR3 DNA follows: TGTGCTAGTGCCAAAGGACAGGACACAGATACGCAGTATTTT. Translation gives CASAKGQDTDTQYF. The J gene is TRBJ2-3, the V gene TRBV12-5; 7 bases fit TRBD1. The CDR3 runs 14 residues. J was trimmed by 2 bases and V by 7 bases; bases with no gene match: 6. Germline assignment: CDR1 LGHNT and CDR2 FRNRAP. The variable domain in full, completed from reference TRBV12-5 and TRBJ2-3, reads DARVTQTPRHKVTEMGQEVTMRCQPILGHNTVFWYRQTMMQGLELLAYFRNRAPLDDSGMPKDRFSAEMPDATLATLKIQPSEPRDSAVYFCASAKGQDTDTQYFGPGTRLTVL.

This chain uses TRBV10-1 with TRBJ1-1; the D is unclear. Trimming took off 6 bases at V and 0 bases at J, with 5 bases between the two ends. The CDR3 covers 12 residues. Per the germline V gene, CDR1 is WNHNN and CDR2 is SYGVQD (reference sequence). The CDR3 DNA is TGCGCCAGCAGCGGTCTGAACACTGAAGCTTTCTTT. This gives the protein CASSGLNTEAFF.

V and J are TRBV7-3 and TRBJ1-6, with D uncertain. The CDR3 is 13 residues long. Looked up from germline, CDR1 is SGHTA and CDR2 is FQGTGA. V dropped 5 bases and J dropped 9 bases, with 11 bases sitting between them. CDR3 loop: CASSESPASPLHF. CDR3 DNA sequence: TGTGCCAGCAGCGAGTCCCCTGCTTCACCCCTCCACTTT.

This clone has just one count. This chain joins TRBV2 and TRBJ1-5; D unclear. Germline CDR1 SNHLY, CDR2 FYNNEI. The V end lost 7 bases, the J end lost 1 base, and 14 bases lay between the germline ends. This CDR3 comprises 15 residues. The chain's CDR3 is CASTFEGSSNQPQHF. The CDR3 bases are TGTGCCAGCACCTTCGAGGGAAGCAGCAATCAGCCCCAGCATTTT. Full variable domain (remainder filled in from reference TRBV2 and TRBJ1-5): EPEVTQTPSHQVTQMGQEVILRCVPISNHLYFYWYRQILGQKVEFLVSFYNNEISEKSEIFDDQFSVERPDGSNFTLKIRSTKLEDSAMYFCASTFEGSSNQPQHFGDGTRLSIL.

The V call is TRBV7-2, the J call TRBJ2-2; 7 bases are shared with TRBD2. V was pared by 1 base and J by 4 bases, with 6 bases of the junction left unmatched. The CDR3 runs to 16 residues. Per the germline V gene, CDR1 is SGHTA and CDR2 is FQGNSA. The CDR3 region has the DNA TGTGCCAGCAGCTTAGTGGGAGGGTGGCGCACCGGGGAGCTGTTTTTT. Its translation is CASSLVGGWRTGELFF.

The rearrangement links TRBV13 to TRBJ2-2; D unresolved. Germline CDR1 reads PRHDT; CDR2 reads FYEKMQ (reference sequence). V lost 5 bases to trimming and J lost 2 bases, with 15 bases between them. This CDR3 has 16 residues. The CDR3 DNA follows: TGTGCCAGCAGCCCCCCCTCTCGAGTCAACACCGGGGAGCTGTTTTTT. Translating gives CASSPPSRVNTGELFF.

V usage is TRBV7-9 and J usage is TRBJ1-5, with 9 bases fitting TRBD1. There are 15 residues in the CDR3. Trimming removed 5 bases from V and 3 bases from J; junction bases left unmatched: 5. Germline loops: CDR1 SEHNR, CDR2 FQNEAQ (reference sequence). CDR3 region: CASSTGQGLNQPQHF. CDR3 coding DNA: TGTGCCAGCAGCACGGGACAGGGCCTCAATCAGCCCCAGCATTTT.

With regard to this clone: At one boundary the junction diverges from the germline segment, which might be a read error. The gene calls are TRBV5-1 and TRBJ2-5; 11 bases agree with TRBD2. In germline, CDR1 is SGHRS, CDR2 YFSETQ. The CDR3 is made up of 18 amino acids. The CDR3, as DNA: TGCGCCAGCACCCGTCCGGGACTAGCGGCCACCAGGAGAGAGGCCCAGTACTTC. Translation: CASTRPGLAATRREAQYF.

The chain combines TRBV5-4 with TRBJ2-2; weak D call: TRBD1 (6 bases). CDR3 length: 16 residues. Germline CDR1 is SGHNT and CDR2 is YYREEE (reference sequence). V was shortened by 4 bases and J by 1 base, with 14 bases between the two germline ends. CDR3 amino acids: CASSRGQLLNTGELFF. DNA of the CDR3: TGTGCCAGCAGCCGCGGACAGCTCCTGAACACCGGGGAGCTGTTTTTT.

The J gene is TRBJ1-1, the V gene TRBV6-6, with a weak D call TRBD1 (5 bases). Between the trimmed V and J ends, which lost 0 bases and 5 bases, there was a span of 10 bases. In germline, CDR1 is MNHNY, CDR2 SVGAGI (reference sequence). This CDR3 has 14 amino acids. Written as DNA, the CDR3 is TGTGCCAGCAGTTACTCGCTAGGGGATACTGAAGCTTTCTTT. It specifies CASSYSLGDTEAFF.

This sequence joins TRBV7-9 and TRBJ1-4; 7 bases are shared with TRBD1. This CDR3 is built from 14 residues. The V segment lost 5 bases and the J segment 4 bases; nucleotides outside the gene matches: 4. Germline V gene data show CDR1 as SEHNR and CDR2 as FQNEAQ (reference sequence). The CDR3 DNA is TGTGCCAGCAGCCCGGGACAGTATAATGAAAAACTGTTTTTT. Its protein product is CASSPGQYNEKLFF.

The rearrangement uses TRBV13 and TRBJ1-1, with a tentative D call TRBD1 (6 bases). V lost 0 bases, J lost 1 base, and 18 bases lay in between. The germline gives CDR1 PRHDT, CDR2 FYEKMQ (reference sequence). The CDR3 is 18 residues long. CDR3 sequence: CASSLGRRAGARNTEAFF. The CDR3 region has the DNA TGTGCCAGCAGCTTAGGCCGTAGGGCAGGGGCCAGGAACACTGAAGCTTTCTTT.